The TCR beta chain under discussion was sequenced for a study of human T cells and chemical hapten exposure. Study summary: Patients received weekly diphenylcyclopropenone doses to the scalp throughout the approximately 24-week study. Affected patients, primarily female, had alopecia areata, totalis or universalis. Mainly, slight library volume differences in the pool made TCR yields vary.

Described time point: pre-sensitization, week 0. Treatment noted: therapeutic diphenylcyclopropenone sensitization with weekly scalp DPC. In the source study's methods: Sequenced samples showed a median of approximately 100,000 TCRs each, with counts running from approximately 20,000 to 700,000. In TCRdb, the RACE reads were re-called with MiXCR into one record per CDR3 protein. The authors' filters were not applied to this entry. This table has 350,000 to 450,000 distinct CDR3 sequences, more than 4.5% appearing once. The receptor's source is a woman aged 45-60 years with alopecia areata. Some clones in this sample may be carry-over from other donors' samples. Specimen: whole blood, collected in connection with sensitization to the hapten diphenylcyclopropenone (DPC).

The CDR3 region is CASSLEVSGNEQFF. The CDR3 region has the DNA TGCGCCAGCAGCTTGGAAGTTTCAGGGAATGAGCAGTTCTTC. This chain joins TRBV5-1 and TRBJ2-1; D possibly corresponds to TRBD1 (5 bases). Germline V lookup: CDR1 SGHRS, CDR2 YFSETQ. The ends were cut back, 0 bases at V and 7 bases at J, with 11 bases in the middle. This CDR3 region has 14 residues.